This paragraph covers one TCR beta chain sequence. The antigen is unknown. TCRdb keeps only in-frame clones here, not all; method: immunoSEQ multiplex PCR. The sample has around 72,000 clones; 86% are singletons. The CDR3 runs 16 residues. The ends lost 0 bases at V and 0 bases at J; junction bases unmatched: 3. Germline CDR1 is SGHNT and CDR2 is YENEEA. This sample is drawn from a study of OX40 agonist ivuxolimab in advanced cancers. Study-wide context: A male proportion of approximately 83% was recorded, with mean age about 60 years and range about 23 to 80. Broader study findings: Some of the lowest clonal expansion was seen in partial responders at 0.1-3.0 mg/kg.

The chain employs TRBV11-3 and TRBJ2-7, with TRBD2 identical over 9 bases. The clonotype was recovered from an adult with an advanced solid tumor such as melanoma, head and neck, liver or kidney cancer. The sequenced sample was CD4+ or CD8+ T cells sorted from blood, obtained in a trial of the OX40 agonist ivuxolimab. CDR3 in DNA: TGTGCCAGCAGCTTAGACGGCGGGGGGGCCTCCTACGAGCAGTACTTC. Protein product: CASSLDGGGASYEQYF.